The 27 T cell receptor beta chains presented below share a single source sample, sequenced in a study of T cell responses to AZD1222 COVID-19 vaccine. The table came from immunoSEQ multiplex PCR; TCRdb's copy has only in-frame clones and leaves some out. The data show about 120,000 clones, about 85% seen once. The sample was peripheral blood, taken 28 days after the second AZD1222 dose. Every receptor here comes from an adult who received the AZD1222 COVID-19 vaccine.

The J gene is TRBJ2-7, the V gene TRBV7-2, with TRBD1 identical over 8 bases. The length of the CDR3 is 15 residues. Germline CDR1 is SGHTA and CDR2 is FQGNSA. J gave up 0 bases and V 5 bases, and 6 bases lay outside the gene matches. In DNA form, the CDR3 reads TGTGCCAGCAGCCTCCGGGACAGGAGCTCCTACGAGCAGTACTTC. This codes for CASSLRDRSSYEQYF. Full variable domain (outside the CDR3, taken from reference TRBV7-2 and TRBJ2-7): GAGVSQSPSNKVTEKGKDVELRCDPISGHTALYWYRQSLGQGLEFLIYFQGNSAPDKSGLPSDRFSAERTGGSVSTLTIQRTQQEDSAVYLCASSLRDRSSYEQYFGPGTRLTVT.

This clone was found once. V is TRBV6-2 or TRBV6-3 and J is TRBJ1-1; D is uncertain. Germline V gene sequence: CDR1 MNHEY, CDR2 SVGEGT. Trimming shortened V by 5 bases and J by 6 bases, and 10 bases separated the two germline ends. The CDR3 has 12 residues. DNA for the CDR3: TGTGCCAGCAGTAAACGGAGTTCTGAAGCTTTCTTT. Its translation is CASSKRSSEAFF.

V usage is TRBV9 and J usage is TRBJ1-6, with 10 bases aligning to TRBD1. CDR1 is SGDLS and CDR2 is YYNGEE in the germline V gene. J gave up 7 bases and V 2 bases, and 3 bases lay outside the gene matches. The CDR3 totals 15 residues. In nucleotides, the CDR3 is TGTGCCAGCAGCGTCGACAGGGGGCAGAATTCACCCCTCCACTTT. It translates to CASSVDRGQNSPLHF. The full variable domain, rest sourced from reference TRBV9 and TRBJ1-6, is DSGVTQTPKHLITATGQRVTLRCSPRSGDLSVYWYQQSLDQGLQFLIQYYNGEERAKGNILERFSAQQFPDLHSELNLSSLELGDSALYFCASSVDRGQNSPLHFGNGTRLTVT.

The chain links TRBV3-1 (or the pseudogene TRBV3-2) to TRBJ1-2; the D gene is possibly TRBD1 (6 bases). CDR3 size: 15 residues. Trimming pared 1 base from V and 6 bases from J, leaving 15 bases between. CDR1 is LGHDT and CDR2 is YNNKEL in the germline V gene (reference sequence). In nucleotides, the CDR3 is TGTGCCAGCAGCCAAGTACTGGGGACAAGTCATGGCTACACCTTC. Protein: CASSQVLGTSHGYTF.

This rearrangement joins TRBV6-1 to TRBJ2-7, with D perhaps TRBD1 (5 bases). CDR1 and CDR2 from the germline V gene are MNHNS and SASEGT. Between the trimmed V and J ends, which lost 6 bases and 3 bases, there was a span of 12 bases. The CDR3 length is 13 residues. The CDR3 DNA is TGTGCCAGCAGCAACGGACATTTCTACGAGCAGTACTTC. Amino acids: CASSNGHFYEQYF.

The V call is TRBV27, the J call TRBJ2-5, with unresolved D. CDR1 and CDR2 (germline): MNHEY, SMNVEV (reference sequence). The CDR3 has 13 residues. V dropped 4 bases and J dropped 1 base, with 7 bases sitting between them. CDR3 nucleotide sequence: TGTGCCAGCAGTTCCACGACCCAAGAGACCCAGTACTTC. Translation: CASSSTTQETQYF.

The rearrangement uses TRBV20-1 and TRBJ2-7, with no clear D. The V end was cut by 4 bases, the J end by 7 bases, with 11 bases between. The CDR3 covers 11 residues. The germline V gene encodes CDR1 DFQATT and CDR2 SNEGSKA (reference sequence). CDR3 coding DNA: TGCAGTGCTATAGGGATCGGGGAGCAGTACTTC. Its protein product is CSAIGIGEQYF.

The chain recombines TRBV7-6 with TRBJ2-7; the match to TRBD1 covers 10 bases. The length of the CDR3 is 15 residues. V lost 2 bases to trimming and J lost 7 bases; unmatched junction nucleotides: 8. CDR1 is SGHVS, CDR2 FNYEAQ, per germline. As DNA, the CDR3 is TGTGCCAGCAGCTTAACCGGGACAGGGGTTTTAGAGCAGTACTTC. Translation: CASSLTGTGVLEQYF. Full variable domain (outside the CDR3, taken from reference TRBV7-6 and TRBJ2-7): GAGVSQSPRYKVTKRGQDVALRCDPISGHVSLYWYRQALGQGPEFLTYFNYEAQQDKSGLPNDRFSAERPEGSISTLTIQRTEQRDSAMYRCASSLTGTGVLEQYFGPGTRLTVT.

The V call is TRBV21-1, the J call TRBJ1-1; the table gives TRBD1 as D, unverified against the DNA. TRBV21-1 is shown as a pseudogene. The CDR3 totals 14 residues. CDR3 DNA sequence: TGTGCCAGCACAAAAGGGGGTGGGAGCACTGAAGCTTTCTTT. This gives the protein CASTKGGGSTEAFF.

The rearrangement uses TRBV5-1 and TRBJ2-7; D unclear. There are 12 residues in the CDR3. The V and J ends lost 4 bases and 6 bases respectively, with 11 bases between them. Per germline, CDR1 SGHRS and CDR2 YFSETQ. The CDR3 DNA follows: TGCGCCAGCAGCCCCGCGGAGTCCGAGCAGTACTTC. Amino acids: CASSPAESEQYF.

V gene TRBV30 combines with J gene TRBJ1-4, with D possibly being TRBD1 (6 bases). The ends were cut back, 3 bases at V and 0 bases at J, with 11 bases in the middle. This CDR3 is built from 15 residues. Germline CDR1 reads GTSNPN; CDR2 reads SVGIG (reference sequence). The CDR3 protein is CAWSRQVATNEKLFF. In DNA form, the CDR3 reads TGTGCCTGGAGCAGACAGGTTGCAACTAATGAAAAACTGTTTTTT.

This rearrangement joins TRBV28 to TRBJ2-5, with D perhaps assigned TRBD1 or TRBD2 (5 bases each). The CDR3 runs 15 residues. V gave up 5 bases and J gave up 5 bases, with 18 bases separating them. CDR1 MDHEN and CDR2 SYDVKM come from the germline V gene. The DNA for the CDR3 is TGTGCCAGCAGTCGAATCGGGACGGTGGATGAGACCCAGTACTTC. Translating it yields CASSRIGTVDETQYF.

The chain couples TRBV6-5 to TRBJ1-1; weak D call: TRBD1 (5 bases). The CDR3 spans 14 residues. CDR1 and CDR2 (germline): MNHEY, SVGAGI. The V and J ends lost 3 bases and 1 base respectively, with 9 bases between them. CDR3 nucleotide sequence: TGTGCCAGCAGTTATAGCGGGGGGAACACTGAAGCTTTCTTT. It specifies CASSYSGGNTEAFF.

V gene TRBV2 combines with J gene TRBJ1-6; D not resolved. Trimming pared 5 bases from V and 6 bases from J, leaving 11 bases between. This CDR3 has 14 residues. Germline V gene sequence: CDR1 SNHLY, CDR2 FYNNEI. CDR3 region: CASSSVRGNSPLHF. CDR3 in DNA: TGTGCCAGCAGTTCAGTACGGGGTAATTCACCCCTCCACTTT.

This rearrangement joins TRBV7-2 to TRBJ1-1, with TRBD1 as a possible D gene (6 bases). The germline V gene encodes CDR1 SGHTA and CDR2 FQGNSA. The CDR3 consists of 14 residues. Trimming left V 7 bases short and J 1 base short, with 13 bases between. Here the CDR3 DNA reads TGTGCCAGCACCGGGACAAGGCAGAACACTGAAGCTTTCTTT. This sequence encodes CASTGTRQNTEAFF.

Only one count was recorded for this clone. The rearrangement joins TRBV2 to TRBJ1-2; tentatively, D is TRBD1 (6 bases). This CDR3 spans 13 amino acids. The germline V gene has CDR1 SNHLY and CDR2 FYNNEI. Trimming stripped 6 bases from V and 6 bases from J, with 14 bases between. The CDR3 is CASRKQGRDGYTF. The CDR3 DNA sequence: TGTGCCAGCAGGAAGCAGGGGAGAGATGGCTACACCTTC.

This chain links TRBV27 with TRBJ1-4; D not certain. The CDR3 totals 14 residues. Trimming left V 6 bases short and J 7 bases short, with 15 bases between. CDR1 and CDR2 from the germline V gene are MNHEY and SMNVEV (reference sequence). The CDR3 loop is CASSPQGAVEKLFF. The CDR3, as DNA: TGTGCCAGCAGCCCCCAAGGAGCCGTTGAAAAACTGTTTTTT.

The genes are TRBV9 and TRBJ1-6; D not certain. The germline V gene has CDR1 SGDLS and CDR2 YYNGEE. This CDR3 region has 16 residues. Trimming removed 0 bases at V and 0 bases at J, with 7 bases between. CDR3 loop: CASSVGQSSYNSPLHF. CDR3 nucleotide sequence: TGTGCCAGCAGCGTAGGGCAGAGCTCCTATAATTCACCCCTCCACTTT. The whole variable domain, remainder taken from reference TRBV9 and TRBJ1-6, is DSGVTQTPKHLITATGQRVTLRCSPRSGDLSVYWYQQSLDQGLQFLIQYYNGEERAKGNILERFSAQQFPDLHSELNLSSLELGDSALYFCASSVGQSSYNSPLHFGNGTRLTVT.

The CDR3 DNA reads as TGTGCCAGCAGCAGTACTCCCGGGACCCCGGATTTGAACACCGGGGAGCTGTTTTTT. Amino acid sequence: CASSSTPGTPDLNTGELFF. The chain joins TRBV7-3 to TRBJ2-2; either TRBD1 or TRBD2 may fit D (5 bases each). The CDR3 consists of 19 residues. Between the trimmed V and J ends, which lost 5 bases and 1 base, there was a span of 23 bases. CDR1 SGHTA and CDR2 FQGTGA come from the germline V gene.

The rearrangement uses TRBV15 and TRBJ1-6; D unclear. The CDR3 runs 15 residues. CDR1 and CDR2 (germline): LNHNV, YYDKDF (reference sequence). V was clipped by 5 bases and J by 5 bases, with 13 bases between them. The CDR3 DNA reads TGTGCCACCAGCCCGGTCCCGGAGGATAATTCACCCCTCCACTTT. Translated, it gives CATSPVPEDNSPLHF.

The chain has TRBV7-9 and TRBJ1-1; tentatively, D is TRBD1 (6 bases). The germline CDR1 and CDR2 sequences are SEHNR and FQNEAQ (reference sequence). Trimming cost V 1 base and J 1 base, with 7 bases left between them. CDR3 length equals 14 residues. CDR3 coding DNA: TGTGCCAGCAGCTTAGTGGACAGGAACACTGAAGCTTTCTTT. As protein: CASSLVDRNTEAFF.

This clone was counted a single time. The V and J genes are TRBV3-1 (or the pseudogene TRBV3-2) and TRBJ1-5; D ambiguous. Germline V lookup: CDR1 LGHDT, CDR2 YNNKEL (reference sequence). The CDR3 is 13 residues long. Deletions cut 2 bases from V and 1 base from J, with 3 bases between. CDR3 sequence (DNA): TGTGCCAGCAGCCAATCCAGCAATCAGCCCCAGCATTTT. Translation gives CASSQSSNQPQHF.

CDR3 sequence: CASSSQGLQETQYF. CDR3 bases: TGCGCCAGCAGCTCCCAGGGGTTACAAGAGACCCAGTACTTC. This chain links TRBV5-1 with TRBJ2-5; D possibly corresponds to TRBD1 (6 bases). Between the trimmed V and J ends, which lost 3 bases and 2 bases, there was a span of 11 bases. The germline CDR1 and CDR2 sequences are SGHRS and YFSETQ. This CDR3 contains 14 residues.

V usage is TRBV9 and J usage is TRBJ2-2; D gene ambiguous. The V end lost 4 bases, the J end lost 6 bases, and 7 bases lay between the germline ends. CDR1 and CDR2 (germline): SGDLS, YYNGEE. The CDR3 is made up of 12 amino acids. The CDR3 DNA reads as TGTGCCAGCAGCCTTTGGGCCGGGGAGCTGTTTTTT. Protein sequence: CASSLWAGELFF.

The J gene is TRBJ1-1, the V gene TRBV12-3 or TRBV12-4; the D is unclear. The V gene lost 6 bases and the J gene lost 5 bases, with 13 bases spanning the gap. The length of the CDR3 is 13 residues. The CDR3 loop reads CASSLTSGTEAFF. The CDR3 DNA sequence: TGTGCCAGCAGCTTAACCTCCGGGACTGAAGCTTTCTTT.

The rearrangement links TRBV5-1 to TRBJ1-1; D might be TRBD1 (6 bases). Germline V gene sequence: CDR1 SGHRS, CDR2 YFSETQ. V was shortened by 0 bases and J by 0 bases, with 12 bases between the two germline ends. This CDR3 spans 16 amino acids. CDR3 nucleotide sequence: TGCGCCAGCAGCTTGGTGCAGGGGAGCATGAACACTGAAGCTTTCTTT. Translating it yields CASSLVQGSMNTEAFF.

The chain uses TRBV19 and TRBJ1-5; D call uncertain. V gave up 8 bases and J gave up 0 bases, with 14 bases separating them. The length of the CDR3 is 15 residues. Germline CDR1 LNHDA, CDR2 SQIVND (reference sequence). The CDR3 coding sequence is TGTGCCAGTGAGGCTCTGGGGTATAGCAATCAGCCCCAGCATTTT. It yields the protein CASEALGYSNQPQHF.